Included here is one TCR beta chain sequence, with context. The sample comes from a study of T cell changes during pregnancy in multiple sclerosis. TCRdb's table, derived via immunoSEQ multiplex PCR, lists solely in-frame clones and lacks some. The sample has about 85,000 clones, roughly nine tenths seen once. The CDR3 sequence is 13 residues long. The trim removed 4 bases at V and 10 bases at J, leaving 8 bases unmatched. From germline, CDR1 is SGHDT and CDR2 YYEEEE. The material was peripheral blood, obtained in the first trimester of pregnancy. This rearrangement joins TRBV5-6 to TRBJ2-1, with TRBD2 matching over 7 bases. This clonotype originated in a female donor with multiple sclerosis, enrolled in a pregnancy study. Here the CDR3 reads CASSRRLAREQFF. The CDR3 DNA follows: TGTGCCAGCAGCAGACGACTAGCCCGCGAGCAGTTCTTC.